This T cell receptor beta chain is drawn from a study of blood T cell repertoires in COVID-19. Across the study: Spain, Italy and the United States supplied samples that represented acute and convalescent COVID-19. T cells, B-cell-depleted T cells, or PBMCs supplied cDNA or gDNA.

The ends were cut back, 0 bases at V and 11 bases at J, with 11 bases in the middle. The CDR3 spans 13 residues. Germline V gene sequence: CDR1 SGHRS, CDR2 YFSETQ. Methods used by the authors: Amplification with reference gene primers provided the estimates of nucleated cell counts. Repertoires were generated with immunoSEQ multiplex PCR, while TCRdb's copy carries only in-frame clones and drops some. V and J calls and clone size are given by that table; D and trimming were obtained from the DNA. The sample shows around 200,000 clones, around 87% of them seen only once. This clonotype was sampled from a man aged 35-49 years with active or convalescent COVID-19. This rearrangement joins TRBV5-1 to TRBJ2-2, with TRBD1 as a possible D gene (6 bases). Sequencing was carried out using peripheral blood. Here the CDR3 reads CASSLEVRGELFF. The CDR3 region has the DNA TGCGCCAGCAGCTTGGAGGTCAGGGGCGAGCTGTTTTTT.